The sequence of this T cell receptor (beta chain) was determined in a study of T cells after yellow fever vaccination (dated by TCRdb to 2018 to 2020). For the wider study: The SMART-Seq v4 Ultra Low Input RNA kit was used to prepare libraries from fractions with low cell numbers. Blood was drawn at multiple timepoints before and after primary and secondary immunization, with bulk PBMC replicates and cell subsets isolated. To follow T-cell clones before and after both primary and booster YFV17D yellow fever vaccination, bulk TCR alpha and beta repertoires underwent longitudinal sequencing. The cohort comprised two healthy male donors, one aged 18 to 29 and one aged 30 to 40 years. What the study reported, not specific to this receptor: Most clones expanded after primary vaccination were re-detected after the booster (approximately 95% of CD4 and 88% of CD8), suggesting broad memory maintenance. The study included only two donors, which limits how far the findings can be generalized. The secondary T-cell response was found to be weaker but faster than the primary response, with a peak reached on day 5 rather than on day 15. A small share of clonotypes occurred in both CD4 and CD8 compartments, likely arising from convergent recombination. Computational filtering was needed because FACS-sorted repertoires could contain abundant contaminating clonotypes from the bulk population.

The CDR3 runs 16 amino acids, cysteine and phenylalanine included. Only CDR3 DNA remains: 48 bases, in frame from the first base. CDR1 and CDR2, looked up from the germline V gene, are SGHTA and FQGNSA. For this chain, trimming is 1 base at the V end and 1 base at the J end, and the number of junction bases without a gene match is 6. There are many counts of this clonotype. The antigen it binds to is not known. Per-base qualities were not stored, and no clone one base away is much larger. Synthesis of TCR cDNA relied on 5'RACE template switching, a step that introduced a universal primer site along with unique molecular identifiers. cDNA synthesis was primed from both the TCR alpha and TCR beta constant segments. Two PCR steps were used to amplify libraries, with sample barcodes and sequencing adapters being added in the second step. Sequencing of libraries was done on Illumina HiSeq 2500 (2x100 bp) or NovaSeq (2x150 bp). Regarding the original processing steps: MIGEC was used to demultiplex reads and collapse the reads into UMI consensus sequences, and MiXCR was used for V(D)J alignment. Vaccine-responding clonotypes were identified with edgeR using replicate PBMC samples, with FDR below 0.01 and a log2 fold change above 5 up to day 15 being required. CD4 or CD8 identity was assigned to each bulk clonotype according to whether the clonotype was present at higher abundance in the sequenced CD4 repertoire or the sequenced CD8 repertoire. TCRdb reanalyzed the raw reads on its own, using fastp at Q25 for trimming and MiXCR for clone calling, and kept in-frame beta chains. When rows share a CDR3 protein, they turn into one entry using the most common DNA and genes. Clone size and V and J calls follow TCRdb, not the original study. In this sample the table shows almost 600,000 distinct CDR3 sequences, roughly 14% of which occur a single time. About 14% of the sample belongs to the ten largest clones.

The sample's treatment or condition label, in plain terms: live attenuated yellow fever vaccine strain. At each blood-draw timepoint, two biological replicates of bulk PBMCs were obtained. A standard Ficoll-Paque protocol was used to isolate PBMCs from peripheral blood. TriZol was used to extract RNA from bulk PBMCs, CD4 and CD8 fractions, and dextramer-positive and dextramer-negative fractions. This specimen consisted of PBMCs, obtained on the day of the yellow fever booster vaccination. This receptor was taken from a man aged 25 to 40 who received the YFV17D yellow fever vaccine. The V and J segments used are TRBV7-2 and TRBJ2-5; TRBD1 aligns with 7 central bases. Here the CDR3 is given as CASSLGEGGRQETQYF. The bases are TGTGCCAGCAGCTTAGGGGAAGGGGGCCGCCAAGAGACCCAGTACTTC.